The 20 T cell receptor beta chains given below trace back to one sample, sequenced in a study of T cells in narcolepsy. The protocol was immunoSEQ multiplex PCR, while the TCRdb copy is restricted to in-frame clones and leaves out a portion. The top ten hold around 1.2% of the sample, which has about 33,000 clones, 85% to 90% seen once. What was sequenced was CD45RA- memory CD4+ T cells from PBMCs. These receptors all come from a human donor with narcolepsy.

The J gene is TRBJ2-7, the V gene TRBV30; possibly TRBD2 for D (5 bases). V was shortened by 5 bases and J by 2 bases, with 10 bases between the two germline ends. This CDR3 contains 12 residues. CDR1 is GTSNPN, CDR2 SVGIG, per germline (reference sequence). The CDR3 protein is CAWGRGPYEQYF. In DNA, the CDR3 is TGTGCCTGGGGTCGGGGTCCCTACGAGCAGTACTTC.

The V call is TRBV9, the J call TRBJ2-1; D is perhaps TRBD1 (6 bases). The germline CDR1 and CDR2 sequences are SGDLS and YYNGEE. V lost 6 bases to trimming and J lost 5 bases, with 12 bases between them. The CDR3 sequence is 13 residues long. The CDR3 nucleotides read TGTGCCAGCATGAACAGGGCGGACAATGAGCAGTTCTTC. This translates into CASMNRADNEQFF. Full variable domain (rest looked up from reference TRBV9 and TRBJ2-1): DSGVTQTPKHLITATGQRVTLRCSPRSGDLSVYWYQQSLDQGLQFLIQYYNGEERAKGNILERFSAQQFPDLHSELNLSSLELGDSALYFCASMNRADNEQFFGPGTRLTVL.

This clone was detected a few times. This sequence joins TRBV18 and TRBJ1-5, with 10 bases aligning to TRBD1. The CDR3 extends over 16 amino acids. V lost 5 bases to trimming and J lost 2 bases; unmatched junction nucleotides: 6. Germline-derived CDR1 and CDR2 are KGHSH and LQKENI. The CDR3 protein is CASSSDRGRGNQPQHF. In DNA, the CDR3 is TGTGCCAGCTCATCAGACAGGGGGCGGGGCAATCAGCCCCAGCATTTT.

To note about this clone: The identical CDR3 is also encoded by other nucleotide sequences in the sample. The J gene is TRBJ2-7, the V gene TRBV7-9; no clear D. Trimming removed 5 bases from V and 5 bases from J, with 13 bases in between. The CDR3 consists of 13 residues. Looked up from germline, CDR1 is SEHNR and CDR2 is FQNEAQ (reference sequence). CDR3 residues: CASSPARGNEQYF. CDR3 sequence (DNA): TGTGCCAGCAGCCCGGCCAGAGGTAACGAGCAGTACTTC.

The gene calls are TRBV5-6 and TRBJ2-1, with D perhaps matching TRBD1 or TRBD2 (6 bases each). Germline values: CDR1 SGHDT, CDR2 YYEEEE. Between the trimmed V and J ends, which lost 4 bases and 4 bases, there was a span of 15 bases. This CDR3 is 15 amino acids long. The DNA of the CDR3 is TGTGCCAGCAGCCAGGCTGGAGGGGGGTACAATGAGCAGTTCTTC. This gives the protein CASSQAGGGYNEQFF.

The rearrangement links TRBV28 to TRBJ1-2; D call uncertain. CDR1 is MDHEN, CDR2 SYDVKM, per germline. The V end was cut by 3 bases, the J end by 6 bases, with 11 bases between. There are 13 residues in the CDR3. CDR3 bases: TGTGCCAGCAGTTTCGCGGTTCGCGATGGCTACACCTTC. Protein: CASSFAVRDGYTF.

The V call is TRBV7-3, the J call TRBJ2-3; possibly TRBD1 for D (6 bases). The CDR3 contains 15 residues. Trimming removed 5 bases from V and 7 bases from J, with 19 bases in between. Germline V lookup: CDR1 SGHTA, CDR2 FQGTGA. The DNA of the CDR3 is TGTGCCAGCAGCCTAGGGGGTAGCGTGGGAAATACGCAGTATTTT. This translates into CASSLGGSVGNTQYF.

This chain connects TRBV5-8 to TRBJ2-7; 8 bases match TRBD2. In germline, CDR1 is SGHTS, CDR2 YDEGEE. CDR3 length equals 14 residues. V was pared by 3 bases and J by 4 bases, with 6 bases of the junction left unmatched. The CDR3 sequence: CASSSSAGVYEQYF. CDR3 bases: TGTGCCAGCAGCTCCTCAGCGGGGGTTTACGAGCAGTACTTC.

Only a few counts were recorded for this clone. This chain links TRBV27 with TRBJ2-7; D unresolved. V was pared by 3 bases and J by 0 bases, with 6 bases between. The CDR3 is 13 residues long. The germline CDR1 and CDR2 sequences are MNHEY and SMNVEV (reference sequence). The CDR3 DNA follows: TGTGCCAGCAGTTTTGACAACTCCTACGAGCAGTACTTC. Amino acid sequence: CASSFDNSYEQYF.

The chain carries TRBV28 and TRBJ1-1; TRBD1 aligns across 7 bases. Looked up from germline, CDR1 is MDHEN and CDR2 is SYDVKM. V gave up 5 bases and J gave up 0 bases; unmatched junction bases: 9. This CDR3 spans 16 amino acids. For the CDR3, the DNA is TGTGCCAGCAGTCAACCGGGACAGAGCATGAACACTGAAGCTTTCTTT. It encodes CASSQPGQSMNTEAFF. Variable domain in full (rest from reference TRBV28 and TRBJ1-1): DVKVTQSSRYLVKRTGEKVFLECVQDMDHENMFWYRQDPGLGLRLIYFSYDVKMKEKGDIPEGYSVSREKKERFSLILESASTNQTSMYLCASSQPGQSMNTEAFFGQGTRLTVV.

CDR3 sequence: CASSPLGGSIPSSYNEQFF. The CDR3 nucleotides are TGTGCCAGCTCACCATTGGGGGGGAGTATCCCTAGCTCCTACAATGAGCAGTTCTTC. The gene calls are TRBV18 and TRBJ2-1; 7 positions match TRBD2. The trim removed 2 bases at V and 0 bases at J, leaving 13 bases unmatched. This CDR3 comprises 19 residues. CDR1 KGHSH and CDR2 LQKENI come from the germline V gene.

The chain employs TRBV9 and TRBJ1-1; weak D call: TRBD1 (5 bases). The V gene lost 0 bases and the J gene lost 11 bases, with 14 bases spanning the gap. Germline CDR1 reads SGDLS; CDR2 reads YYNGEE. This CDR3 comprises 13 residues. The CDR3 DNA sequence: TGTGCCAGCAGCGTAGCTGTGAGGGGTGAGGCTTTCTTT. Translating gives CASSVAVRGEAFF.

Here the CDR3 reads CASSLRWEGASYEQYF. The DNA of the CDR3 is TGCGCCAGCAGCCTCCGATGGGAGGGGGCTTCCTACGAGCAGTACTTC. The chain joins TRBV4-3 to TRBJ2-7; D possibly uses TRBD1 or TRBD2 (7 bases each). The V end lost 4 bases, the J end lost 1 base, and 17 bases lay between the germline ends. CDR3 length: 16 amino acids. CDR1 is LGHNA and CDR2 is YSLEER in the germline V gene.

The rearrangement links TRBV5-4 to TRBJ2-3, with 14 bases identical to TRBD2. The CDR3 extends over 18 amino acids. J gave up 2 bases and V 4 bases, and 9 bases lay outside the gene matches. Germline V gene lookup returns CDR1 SGHNT and CDR2 YYREEE (reference sequence). Here the CDR3 DNA reads TGTGCCAGCAGCACGGGGACTAGCGGGGGCTTAACCACAGATACGCAGTATTTT. This encodes CASSTGTSGGLTTDTQYF.

The J gene is TRBJ2-1, the V gene TRBV18, with D possibly TRBD1 on 6 matching bases. Germline lookup yields CDR1 KGHSH and CDR2 LQKENI. This CDR3 spans 16 amino acids. Trimming removed 2 bases at V and 6 bases at J, with 17 bases between. CDR3 nucleotide sequence: TGTGCCAGCTCACCAATCAGGGGACAAGTTATCAATGAGCAGTTCTTC. Translated, it gives CASSPIRGQVINEQFF.

This chain uses TRBV10-2 with TRBJ2-5; either TRBD1 or TRBD2 may supply D (5 bases each). The ends were cut back, 2 bases at V and 1 base at J, with 8 bases in the middle. Germline values: CDR1 WSHSY, CDR2 SAAADI. The CDR3 is 14 amino acids. CDR3: CASSETGRQETQYF. DNA for the CDR3: TGCGCCAGCAGTGAGACGGGACGCCAAGAGACCCAGTACTTC.

V gene TRBV10-1 combines with J gene TRBJ2-6; no firm D call. The CDR3 extends over 16 amino acids. Per the germline V gene, CDR1 is WNHNN and CDR2 is SYGVQD (reference sequence). Trimming stripped 0 bases from V and 4 bases from J, with 10 bases between. CDR3: CASSESKGIGANVLTF. As DNA, the CDR3 is TGCGCCAGCAGTGAGTCTAAAGGCATCGGGGCCAACGTCCTGACTTTC.

CDR3 loop: CASSLQTGVTGELFF. The DNA for the CDR3 is TGTGCCAGCAGCCTCCAGACAGGGGTCACCGGGGAGCTGTTTTTT. V usage is TRBV5-8 and J usage is TRBJ2-2; 8 bases align to TRBD1. Germline CDR1 reads SGHTS; CDR2 reads YDEGEE. This CDR3 comprises 15 residues. V was clipped by 4 bases and J by 4 bases; unmatched bases: 6.

The V and J genes are TRBV9 and TRBJ2-1, with 8 bases that match TRBD2. Germline V gene sequence: CDR1 SGDLS, CDR2 YYNGEE. The CDR3 is 14 amino acids. V lost 4 bases, J lost 7 bases, and 7 bases stayed unmatched. The CDR3 spells CASSSGTRGNEQFF. In DNA form, the CDR3 reads TGTGCCAGCAGCTCCGGGACTAGGGGGAATGAGCAGTTCTTC.

In this sample, this clone turned up a few times. J is TRBJ2-2 and V is TRBV7-3, with 7 bases identical to TRBD1. Trimming cost V 3 bases and J 4 bases; bases outside gene matches: 5. The germline CDR1 and CDR2 sequences are SGHTA and FQGTGA. The CDR3 runs to 15 residues. This CDR3 is CASSFSGTATGELFF. CDR3 DNA: TGTGCCAGCAGCTTTTCCGGGACAGCCACCGGGGAGCTGTTTTTT.